This TCR beta chain was captured by sequencing in a study of cytomegalovirus exposure and HLA in healthy donors. The study ran its PCR with 60 Vbeta and 13 Jbeta primers. Sequencing was performed with immunoSEQ multiplex PCR; in TCRdb, only in-frame clones are kept and a portion is missing. The table has 150,000 or so clones, around three fifths seen once; the top ten hold around 3%. This clone was counted only a few times. What it recognizes is unknown. Findings of the study overall: A later analysis linked around 15,000 TCR beta sequences to HLA alleles at 0.05 false discovery rate. Cytomegalovirus-associated status was assigned to about 150 TCR beta chains. Most TCRs appeared rarely, but some public TCRs recurred in many donors. The likely explanation for a cluster of highly shared sequence variants was sequencing artifact.

The CDR3 extends over 15 amino acids. Per germline, CDR1 SGHRS and CDR2 YFSETQ. The ends lost 0 bases at V and 5 bases at J; junction bases unmatched: 5. The V and J genes are TRBV5-1 and TRBJ1-5; TRBD1 matches 7 bases. The sequence was obtained from a woman younger than 45 in good health and CMV-seropositive. Sequencing was performed on PBMCs. The CDR3 coding sequence is TGCGCCAGCAGCTTGGAGTCAGGGGGAGATCAGCCCCAGCATTTT. As protein: CASSLESGGDQPQHF.